The 27 T cell receptor beta chains in this list originate from one sample, sequenced in a study of Ad26.COV2.S vaccination and SARS-CoV-2 variants. Treatment in this sample: some 19 received Ad26.COV2.S at low or high dose, single or two shots; roughly five received placebo; per-sample allocation not given. At day 63 after the first vaccine or placebo injection, samples were drawn. Assay: immunoSEQ multiplex PCR; the TCRdb copy retains only in-frame clones and omits some. The repertoire holds hundreds of thousands of clones, with approximately 92% as singletons. Sequencing was performed on peripheral blood, taken in a trial of Ad26.COV2.S vaccine versus placebo. Receptors were obtained from a person between 18 and 59 years old who received the Ad26.COV2.S COVID-19 vaccine or a placebo.

J is TRBJ1-1 and V is TRBV19; possibly TRBD1 for D (6 bases). Between the trimmed V and J ends, which lost 3 bases and 7 bases, there was a span of 12 bases. The CDR3 is 13 amino acids. CDR1 LNHDA and CDR2 SQIVND come from the germline V gene (reference sequence). CDR3 coding DNA: TGTGCCAGTAGTATCACAGGGTCCCGTGAAGCTTTCTTT. Amino acids: CASSITGSREAFF. Complete variable domain (other parts from reference TRBV19 and TRBJ1-1): DGGITQSPKYLFRKEGQNVTLSCEQNLNHDAMYWYRQDPGQGLRLIYYSQIVNDFQKGDIAEGYSVSREKKESFPLTVTSAQKNPTAFYLCASSITGSREAFFGQGTRLTVV.

V and J are TRBV5-1 and TRBJ2-2; 14 bases map to TRBD2. Looked up from germline, CDR1 is SGHRS and CDR2 is YFSETQ. The V segment lost 6 bases and the J segment 0 bases; nucleotides outside the gene matches: 10. The CDR3 is made up of 19 amino acids. DNA for the CDR3: TGCGCCAGCACCCACTTACCGGGACTAGCGGGAGCGAACACCGGGGAGCTGTTTTTT. Its protein product is CASTHLPGLAGANTGELFF.

V usage is TRBV3-1 (or the pseudogene TRBV3-2) and J usage is TRBJ1-2, with D tentatively TRBD1 (5 bases). The CDR3 consists of 15 residues. Trimming cost V 4 bases and J 0 bases, with 12 bases left between them. Germline-derived CDR1 and CDR2 are LGHDT and YNNKEL (reference sequence). CDR3 amino acids: CASSPRGRTNYGYTF. Here the CDR3 DNA reads TGTGCCAGCAGCCCCCGGGGGAGGACTAACTATGGCTACACCTTC.

The chain employs TRBV24-1 and TRBJ2-3; D is uncertain. Trimming took off 4 bases at V and 4 bases at J, with 17 bases between the two ends. CDR1 and CDR2 (germline): KGHDR, SFDVKD. CDR3 length: 16 amino acids. The chain's CDR3 is CATSDHPGRHPDTQYF. CDR3 DNA sequence: TGTGCCACCAGTGACCACCCAGGAAGGCACCCAGATACGCAGTATTTT.

This chain links TRBV27 with TRBJ1-6, with D tentatively TRBD1 (5 bases). Germline CDR1 reads MNHEY; CDR2 reads SMNVEV (reference sequence). The CDR3 contains 18 residues. V was cut by 7 bases and J by 4 bases, with 23 bases left in between. CDR3 in amino acids: CASMSIGGGGIYNSPLHF. The CDR3, as DNA: TGTGCCAGCATGAGTATTGGGGGAGGTGGGATTTATAATTCACCCCTCCACTTT.

The chain couples TRBV5-6 to TRBJ2-1; TRBD1 matches 8 bases. CDR3 size: 15 residues. Looked up from germline, CDR1 is SGHDT and CDR2 is YYEEEE. V lost 5 bases, J lost 2 bases, and 6 bases stayed unmatched. The CDR3 DNA is TGTGCCAGCAGAACGGACAGGGCCACCTACAATGAGCAGTTCTTC. Protein product: CASRTDRATYNEQFF.

V usage is TRBV21-1 and J usage is TRBJ2-7; TRBD2 was called by the table and not checked on the DNA. TRBV21-1 is deemed a pseudogene. The length of the CDR3 is 16 residues. The CDR3, as DNA: TGTGCCAGCAGCAAAGTGGGACTAGCGGGAGACTACGAGCAGTACGTC. Its translation is CASSKVGLAGDYEQYV.

The CDR3 DNA reads as TGTGCCAGCAGCCCGCCTGGACAGGGAAATGGCTACACCTTC. It encodes CASSPPGQGNGYTF. The chain is built from TRBV7-9 and TRBJ1-2; 8 positions agree with TRBD1. J gave up 6 bases and V 5 bases, and 8 bases lay outside the gene matches. Germline V lookup: CDR1 SEHNR, CDR2 FQNEAQ (reference sequence). This CDR3 has 14 residues.

The rearrangement joins TRBV2 to TRBJ1-1; possible D gene TRBD1, 5 bases. V was pared by 7 bases and J by 4 bases, with 19 bases between. CDR3 size: 15 residues. Germline loops: CDR1 SNHLY, CDR2 FYNNEI. The CDR3 sequence is CASTTIISGGTEAFF. The CDR3 DNA sequence: TGTGCCAGCACTACCATCATATCCGGGGGCACTGAAGCTTTCTTT.

V gene TRBV2 combines with J gene TRBJ2-1; D is undetermined. The CDR3 covers 14 residues. Trimming stripped 1 base from V and 9 bases from J, with 13 bases between. Per germline, CDR1 SNHLY and CDR2 FYNNEI. The CDR3 DNA sequence: TGTGCCAGCAGTGAAGTAAACACCTGGGGTGAGCAGTTCTTC. Encoded protein: CASSEVNTWGEQFF.

In its sample, this clone was seen once. The chain employs TRBV7-9 and TRBJ2-1; the D gene is possibly TRBD1 (5 bases). V gave up 4 bases and J gave up 5 bases, with 15 bases separating them. CDR3 length: 15 residues. The germline CDR1 and CDR2 sequences are SEHNR and FQNEAQ (reference sequence). CDR3 sequence (DNA): TGTGCCAGCAGCTCCCCCAGGGTTGAGCACAATGAGCAGTTCTTC. Protein product: CASSSPRVEHNEQFF.

V and J are TRBV5-1 and TRBJ1-1; the D is unclear. Germline V lookup: CDR1 SGHRS, CDR2 YFSETQ. This CDR3 has 14 amino acids. Trimming cost V 4 bases and J 1 base, with 11 bases left between them. The CDR3 region is CASSTLDGNTEAFF. Written as DNA, the CDR3 is TGCGCCAGCAGCACGCTGGACGGGAACACTGAAGCTTTCTTT. The whole variable domain, filled in from reference TRBV5-1 and TRBJ1-1, reads KAGVTQTPRYLIKTRGQQVTLSCSPISGHRSVSWYQQTPGQGLQFLFEYFSETQRNKGNFPGRFSGRQFSNSRSEMNVSTLELGDSALYLCASSTLDGNTEAFFGQGTRLTVV.

The chain has TRBV28 and TRBJ2-7; D is uncertain. The CDR3 has 13 amino acids. V lost 4 bases and J 1 base, leaving 8 bases between the germline ends. In germline, CDR1 is MDHEN, CDR2 SYDVKM. The CDR3 DNA is TGTGCCAGCAGTTCCTGGAAGTCCTACGAGCAGTACTTC. Translating gives CASSSWKSYEQYF. Complete variable domain (other parts from reference TRBV28 and TRBJ2-7): DVKVTQSSRYLVKRTGEKVFLECVQDMDHENMFWYRQDPGLGLRLIYFSYDVKMKEKGDIPEGYSVSREKKERFSLILESASTNQTSMYLCASSSWKSYEQYFGPGTRLTVT.

The gene calls are TRBV18 and TRBJ2-3; D not certain. The CDR3 sequence is 14 residues long. Germline V gene lookup returns CDR1 KGHSH and CDR2 LQKENI. Trimming removed 3 bases at V and 4 bases at J, with 11 bases between. CDR3 coding DNA: TGTGCCAGCTCACCTCCCAGCTTGCCAGATACGCAGTATTTT. Protein: CASSPPSLPDTQYF.

V usage is TRBV5-4 and J usage is TRBJ2-5; 9 nucleotides match TRBD2. CDR1 and CDR2 (germline): SGHNT, YYREEE (reference sequence). V shed 2 bases, J shed 5 bases, and the junction held 16 bases outside the gene matches. The length of the CDR3 is 18 residues. The DNA for the CDR3 is TGTGCCAGCAGCTTATCCCTGCGAGCGGGAGGTTTCCAGGAGACCCAGTACTTC. Translated, it gives CASSLSLRAGGFQETQYF.

This clone was seen a single time. The V and J genes are TRBV4-3 and TRBJ1-1; D is unclear. The CDR3 has 18 residues. Per the germline V gene, CDR1 is LGHNA and CDR2 is YSLEER. Trimming took 5 bases from V and 0 from J, leaving 22 bases between them. CDR3 in amino acids: CASSLRPANRDMNTEAFF. The CDR3 DNA sequence: TGCGCCAGCAGCTTAAGACCCGCCAACCGAGACATGAACACTGAAGCTTTCTTT.

The rearrangement uses TRBV19 and TRBJ1-6, with D uncertain. This CDR3 is 16 amino acids long. The germline V gene has CDR1 LNHDA and CDR2 SQIVND (reference sequence). Trimming left V 3 bases short and J 10 bases short, with 19 bases between. For the CDR3, the DNA is TGTGCCAGTAGTATTCGACCTAAAACGGAGGTCTCACCCCTCCACTTT. This translates into CASSIRPKTEVSPLHF.

The V call is TRBV6-2 or TRBV6-3, the J call TRBJ1-1; tentative D call: TRBD1 (5 bases). V was trimmed by 1 base and J by 0 bases, leaving 9 bases between them. Per the germline V gene, CDR1 is MNHEY and CDR2 is SVGEGT. CDR3 length: 15 residues. CDR3 loop: CASSYYVQVNTEAFF. The DNA for the CDR3 is TGTGCCAGCAGTTACTACGTACAGGTGAACACTGAAGCTTTCTTT.

The rearrangement links TRBV7-8 to TRBJ1-2, with 7 bases matching TRBD1. Germline-derived CDR1 and CDR2 are SGHVS and FQNEAQ. The CDR3 consists of 13 residues. V lost 4 bases and J lost 8; bases outside the gene matches: 7. CDR3 in amino acids: CASSSRTGFGYTF. Here the CDR3 DNA reads TGTGCCAGCAGCTCCCGGACAGGTTTCGGCTACACCTTC.

The table lists this clone with a count of one. The CDR3 sequence: CASSLGRTGYFNQPQHF. The CDR3 bases are TGTGCCAGCAGCTTGGGCCGGACAGGCTATTTCAATCAGCCCCAGCATTTT. The chain joins TRBV5-6 to TRBJ1-5; 7 bases agree with TRBD1. The germline gives CDR1 SGHDT, CDR2 YYEEEE. Germline trimming cut 0 bases from V and 3 bases from J; bases unmatched to any gene: 9. This CDR3 has 17 amino acids.

V is TRBV12-3 or TRBV12-4 and J is TRBJ2-2, with unresolved D. The V end lost 7 bases, the J end lost 8 bases, and 14 bases lay between the germline ends. This CDR3 region has 13 residues. The CDR3 spells CASTFGPTGELFF. The CDR3 DNA reads TGTGCCAGCACTTTTGGACCCACGGGGGAGCTGTTTTTT.

This sequence joins TRBV10-3 and TRBJ1-2; D remains ambiguous. Germline CDR1 reads ENHRY; CDR2 reads SYGVKD. CDR3 length equals 11 residues. V was pared by 3 bases and J by 4 bases, with 3 bases between. CDR3: CAISDSYGYTF. CDR3 DNA: TGTGCCATCAGTGACAGCTATGGCTACACCTTC.

CDR3 bases: TGTGCCAGCAGCGCCATCGGGCAGGGGGGTGGCTACACCTTC. This sequence encodes CASSAIGQGGGYTF. The chain links TRBV9 to TRBJ1-2; TRBD1 aligns across 7 bases. The V gene's germline CDR1 is SGDLS and CDR2 YYNGEE. This CDR3 comprises 14 residues. Losses at the gene ends were 3 bases for V and 7 bases for J; bases not matched to a gene: 9. The entire variable domain, with the rest obtained from reference TRBV9 and TRBJ1-2, is as follows: DSGVTQTPKHLITATGQRVTLRCSPRSGDLSVYWYQQSLDQGLQFLIQYYNGEERAKGNILERFSAQQFPDLHSELNLSSLELGDSALYFCASSAIGQGGGYTFGSGTRLTVV.

This chain connects TRBV6-5 to TRBJ2-3, with unresolved D. Looked up from germline, CDR1 is MNHEY and CDR2 is SVGAGI. The CDR3 is 15 residues long. Trimming shortened V by 2 bases and J by 2 bases, and 11 bases separated the two germline ends. In DNA form, the CDR3 reads TGTGCCAGCAGTTACGCTGGGTCCCACACAGATACGCAGTATTTT. This codes for CASSYAGSHTDTQYF.

V and J are TRBV6-6 and TRBJ1-5; TRBD1 matches at 9 bases. J lost 4 bases, V lost 6 bases, and 4 bases had no gene match. Per germline, CDR1 MNHNY and CDR2 SVGAGI (reference sequence). This CDR3 has 14 residues. The DNA for the CDR3 is TGTGCCAGCAGCCCCGGGACAGGGAATCAGCCCCAGCATTTT. Residues: CASSPGTGNQPQHF.

In its sample, this clone was seen once. The chain uses TRBV9 and TRBJ2-1; the D gene is possibly TRBD2 (6 bases). Germline CDR1 and CDR2: SGDLS and YYNGEE. V was trimmed by 0 bases and J by 9 bases, leaving 19 bases between them. The length of the CDR3 is 16 residues. As DNA, the CDR3 is TGTGCCAGCAGCGTAGCTCCCGGGAGAGGTGGGAGTGAGCAGTTCTTC. Protein product: CASSVAPGRGGSEQFF.

J is TRBJ2-6 and V is TRBV6-5, with a possible D match to TRBD1 (6 bases). This CDR3 contains 12 residues. Trimming removed 6 bases at V and 13 bases at J, with 13 bases between. Germline values: CDR1 MNHEY, CDR2 SVGAGI. The CDR3 DNA reads TGTGCCAGCAGGGACAGCCCTATGGTCCTGACTTTC. Amino acid sequence: CASRDSPMVLTF.